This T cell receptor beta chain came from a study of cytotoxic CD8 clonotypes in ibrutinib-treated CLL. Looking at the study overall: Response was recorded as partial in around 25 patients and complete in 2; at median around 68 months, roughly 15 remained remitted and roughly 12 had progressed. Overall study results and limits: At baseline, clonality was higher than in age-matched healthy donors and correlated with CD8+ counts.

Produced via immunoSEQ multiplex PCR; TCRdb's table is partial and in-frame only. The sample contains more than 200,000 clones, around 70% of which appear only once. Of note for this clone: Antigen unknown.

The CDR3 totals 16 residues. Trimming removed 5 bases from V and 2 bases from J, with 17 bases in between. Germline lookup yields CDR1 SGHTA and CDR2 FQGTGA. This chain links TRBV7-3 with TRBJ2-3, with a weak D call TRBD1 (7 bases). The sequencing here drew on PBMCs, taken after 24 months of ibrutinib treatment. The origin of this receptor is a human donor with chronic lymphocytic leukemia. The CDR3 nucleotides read TGTGCCAGCAGCCCAAGGGGGCGGGAAATCACAGATACGCAGTATTTT. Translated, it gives CASSPRGREITDTQYF.